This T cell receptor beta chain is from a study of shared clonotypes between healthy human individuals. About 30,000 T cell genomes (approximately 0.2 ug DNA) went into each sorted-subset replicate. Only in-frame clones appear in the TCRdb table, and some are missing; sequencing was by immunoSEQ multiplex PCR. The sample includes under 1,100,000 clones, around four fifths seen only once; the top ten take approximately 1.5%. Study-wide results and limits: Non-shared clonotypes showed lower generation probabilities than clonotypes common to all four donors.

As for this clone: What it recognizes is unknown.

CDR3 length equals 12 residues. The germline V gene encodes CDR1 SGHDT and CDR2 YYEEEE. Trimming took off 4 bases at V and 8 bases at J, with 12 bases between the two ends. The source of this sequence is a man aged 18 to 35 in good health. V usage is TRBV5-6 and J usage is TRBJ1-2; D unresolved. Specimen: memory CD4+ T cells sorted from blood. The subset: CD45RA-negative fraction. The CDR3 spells CASSIQQRGYTF. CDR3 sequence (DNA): TGTGCCAGCAGCATACAGCAACGGGGCTACACCTTC.